This entry describes one TCR beta chain. No antigen is known for it. This entry belongs to a study of cytomegalovirus exposure and HLA in healthy donors. Study-wide results and limits: In a later analysis, the majority of CMV-associated beta chains seemingly showed HLA restriction. Roughly uniform depth of sequencing across donors was assumed in presence/absence analyses. Cytomegalovirus status was reportedly diagnosed by the classifier with high sensitivity and specificity.

The PCR was carried out with 60 Vbeta primers and 13 Jbeta primers. Data came from immunoSEQ multiplex PCR; TCRdb stores just in-frame clones and leaves some out. Among 190,000 or so clones listed, about 80% were seen once. Per the germline V gene, CDR1 is SEHNR and CDR2 is FQNEAQ (reference sequence). V dropped 5 bases and J dropped 2; count of bases not matched to a gene: 4. There are 14 residues in the CDR3. The chain carries TRBV7-9 and TRBJ1-1; TRBD1 matches at 8 bases. Source material: PBMCs. This receptor was identified in a boy between 10 and 17 years old in good health and CMV-seronegative. This CDR3 reads CASSRGQGNTEAFF. Written as DNA, the CDR3 is TGTGCCAGCAGCCGCGGACAGGGTAACACTGAAGCTTTCTTT.